The rows below give T cell receptor beta chains drawn from one sample of a study of CD8+ T cells in alopecia areata. Sequencing was performed with immunoSEQ multiplex PCR; in TCRdb, only in-frame clones are kept and a portion is missing. The data hold 150,000 to 200,000 clones, with less than 70% observed a single time. The starting material was CD4+ T cells sorted from blood, obtained around week 49, from a patient treated with tofacitinib. These receptors were taken from a human donor with alopecia areata. The CDR3 runs from the conserved cysteine through the conserved F or W.

>TRBV5-1|TRBJ2-2
CASSLVAGATGELFF
>TRBV6-5|TRBJ2-6
CASSYTGAGANVLTF
>TRBV30|TRBJ1-1
CAWSVPLSEAFF
>TRBV7-2|TRBJ1-2
CASNFGTANYGYTF
>TRBV30|TRBJ2-2
CAWSVRGPNTGELFF
>TRBV29-1|TRBJ1-2
CSVEVGTGGVGGYTF
>TRBV30|TRBJ1-2
CAWTRWDSNYGYTF
>TRBV30|TRBJ2-3
CAWSGLAADTQYF
>TRBV5-4|TRBJ2-1
CAQFTSGVFNEQFF
>TRBV13|TRBJ2-1
CASSSGLAGALSPEQFF
>TRBV29-1|TRBJ1-2
CSVEPRASYGYTF
>TRBV25-1|TRBJ1-2
CASSDTGLGYTF
>TRBV6-1|TRBJ1-1
CASSGTLPKETEAFF
>TRBV9|TRBJ1-4
CASSRQTNEKLFF
>TRBV29-1|TRBJ2-3
CSVEDAGGRADTQYF
>TRBV18|TRBJ2-7
CASSPSGSYEQYF
>TRBV29-1|TRBJ1-1
CSVGIRLGTEAFF
>TRBV4-3|TRBJ2-5
CASSPTSGARQETQYF
>TRBV29-1|TRBJ2-5
CSVGLTQETQYF
>TRBV7-7|TRBJ2-5
CASTPSWGETQYF